This T cell receptor (beta chain) was retrieved from a study of blood T cell repertoires in COVID-19. Germline V lookup: CDR1 SGHNT, CDR2 YYREEE (reference sequence). The CDR3 is 15 residues long. J lost 7 bases, V lost 3 bases, and 4 bases had no gene match. Study processing details: Amplification of reference gene primers was used by the study to estimate nucleated cell counts. Some clones are missing from TCRdb's copy, which holds only in-frame ones; the method was immunoSEQ multiplex PCR. V and J calls and clone size come straight from that table; D and trimming were deduced from the DNA. Of 200,000 or so clones listed, 80% to 90% were seen once; the top ten hold 4% to 4.5%.

This sequence was found in a man aged 45-60 years with acute or convalescent COVID-19. The chain recombines TRBV5-4 with TRBJ1-4; TRBD1 matches at 12 bases. The source material was peripheral blood. CDR3 bases: TGTGCCAGCAGCTCGACGGGACAGGGGGCTGAAAAACTGTTTTTT. Translated: CASSSTGQGAEKLFF.